These 31 T cell receptor beta chains share one sample of origin, sequenced in a study of T cells after yellow fever vaccination. TCRdb reanalysed the 5' RACE reads using MiXCR and keeps one entry per CDR3 protein. The sample lists nearly 300,000 distinct CDR3 sequences, around 9.3% occurring once. Source: CD4+ T cells sorted from PBMCs, taken 5 days after the yellow fever booster vaccination. These receptors came from a man between 18 and 35 years old who received the YFV17D yellow fever vaccine.

This clonotype showed up just a few times. This chain connects TRBV5-1 to TRBJ2-1; D is undetermined. Germline CDR1 is SGHRS and CDR2 is YFSETQ. V was trimmed by 2 bases and J by 7 bases, leaving 16 bases between them. The CDR3 consists of 15 residues. CDR3 DNA sequence: TGCGCCAGCAGCTTAAACGGACCCTCTTGGAATGAGCAGTTCTTC. Translated: CASSLNGPSWNEQFF.

This clonotype turned up a few times. As DNA, the CDR3 is TGTGCCATCAGTGAAGGCCAAGAGACCCAGTACTTC. Protein sequence: CAISEGQETQYF. V is TRBV10-3 and J is TRBJ2-5; D gene ambiguous. There are 12 residues in the CDR3. CDR1 and CDR2 from the germline V gene are ENHRY and SYGVKD. V lost 3 bases, J lost 1 base, and 3 bases lay in between.

The gene calls are TRBV5-4 and TRBJ1-2, with TRBD1 identical over 9 bases. This CDR3 is 17 amino acids long. Germline V gene sequence: CDR1 SGHNT, CDR2 YYREEE (reference sequence). J lost 8 bases, V lost 4 bases, and 18 bases had no gene match. The CDR3: CASSRTTGTGIRGGYTF. The CDR3 coding sequence is TGTGCCAGCAGCAGGACGACCGGGACAGGGATTAGAGGAGGCTACACCTTC.

The rearrangement uses TRBV13 and TRBJ2-7; either TRBD1 or TRBD2 may supply D (5 bases each). Germline CDR1 PRHDT, CDR2 FYEKMQ (reference sequence). CDR3 length: 14 amino acids. V lost 5 bases, J lost 2 bases, and 13 bases lay in between. The CDR3 DNA follows: TGTGCCAGCAGCCGGGGACGGCCCGCCTACGAGCAGTACGTC. This encodes CASSRGRPAYEQYV.

The V and J genes are TRBV5-1 and TRBJ1-4; the D is unclear. The CDR3 covers 17 residues. With 4 bases removed from V and 0 bases from J, the gap between germline ends came to 16 bases. CDR1 and CDR2 from the germline V gene are SGHRS and YFSETQ. The CDR3 nucleotides are TGCGCCAGCAGCCTAACGGCCTCACGTGCAACTAATGAAAAACTGTTTTTT. The encoded protein is CASSLTASRATNEKLFF.

The sample holds a few counts of this clonotype. This rearrangement joins TRBV15 to TRBJ1-6; D gene unclear. This CDR3 has 14 amino acids. With 3 bases removed from V and 7 bases from J, the gap between germline ends came to 10 bases. The V gene's germline CDR1 is LNHNV and CDR2 YYDKDF (reference sequence). The CDR3 coding sequence is TGTGCCACCAGCAGGTCGGGATTCAATTCACCCCTCCACTTT. Its protein product is CATSRSGFNSPLHF.

This clonotype was picked up a small number of times. The chain employs TRBV12-3 or TRBV12-4 and TRBJ2-1; the D is unclear. V gave up 3 bases and J gave up 4 bases, with 10 bases separating them. This CDR3 is built from 14 residues. The CDR3 coding sequence is TGTGCCAGCAGTTTCACCAGGAGATACAATGAGCAGTTCTTC. This encodes CASSFTRRYNEQFF.

V gene TRBV30 combines with J gene TRBJ1-2; D possibly corresponds to TRBD1 (5 bases). This CDR3 contains 14 residues. Germline V gene lookup returns CDR1 GTSNPN and CDR2 SVGIG (reference sequence). The V gene lost 0 bases and the J gene lost 0 bases, with 8 bases spanning the gap. This CDR3 is CAWSVGATNYGYTF. In DNA, the CDR3 is TGTGCCTGGAGTGTAGGGGCCACTAACTATGGCTACACCTTC.

In its sample, this clonotype was seen a few times. This chain links TRBV20-1 with TRBJ1-2; no firm D call. The CDR3 has 13 amino acids. With 3 bases removed from V and 4 bases from J, the gap between germline ends came to 12 bases. Germline V CDR1 and CDR2: DFQATT, SNEGSKA (reference sequence). CDR3 DNA sequence: TGCAGTGCTAGTAGGCCTGAAGTCTATGGCTACACCTTC. This translates into CSASRPEVYGYTF.

Ten or more counts support this clonotype. The V and J genes are TRBV4-1 and TRBJ2-3; D gene ambiguous. The CDR3 runs to 14 residues. V was cut by 4 bases and J by 1 base, with 9 bases left in between. CDR1 and CDR2 (germline): MGHRA, YSYEKL. DNA of the CDR3: TGCGCCAGCAGCCTGACCTTGGGCACAGATACGCAGTATTTT. Its translation is CASSLTLGTDTQYF.

The chain couples TRBV18 to TRBJ1-1, with D possibly TRBD1 on 6 matching bases. This CDR3 region has 14 residues. Germline V gene sequence: CDR1 KGHSH, CDR2 LQKENI. Deletions cut 6 bases from V and 4 bases from J, with 15 bases between. The DNA for the CDR3 is TGTGCCAGCTCCTCTACAGGGATCAGCACTGAAGCTTTCTTT. This sequence encodes CASSSTGISTEAFF.

This clonotype was seen ten or more times. The rearrangement uses TRBV7-9 and TRBJ2-2; D is unclear. The V end lost 8 bases, the J end lost 4 bases, and 17 bases lay between the germline ends. The CDR3 is made up of 15 amino acids. Germline V lookup: CDR1 SEHNR, CDR2 FQNEAQ (reference sequence). CDR3 DNA: TGTGCCAGCCCGGAGTATCCCGCCGCCACCGGGGAGCTGTTTTTT. Protein sequence: CASPEYPAATGELFF.

This clonotype was detected many times. The chain combines TRBV27 with TRBJ2-7, with unresolved D. V was shortened by 0 bases and J by 2 bases, with 11 bases between the two germline ends. This CDR3 region has 15 residues. Germline V gene sequence: CDR1 MNHEY, CDR2 SMNVEV (reference sequence). CDR3 sequence reads: CASSLSRPAAYEQYV. The CDR3 coding sequence is TGTGCCAGCAGTTTATCGAGGCCGGCAGCCTACGAGCAGTACGTC.

The chain combines TRBV18 with TRBJ2-4; D remains unclear. Per the germline V gene, CDR1 is KGHSH and CDR2 is LQKENI. V shed 0 bases and J shed 6 bases, with 12 bases lying between them. CDR3 length equals 15 residues. The CDR3 is CASSPPTGPGNIQYF. CDR3 nucleotide sequence: TGTGCCAGCTCACCACCGACGGGCCCCGGAAACATTCAGTACTTC.

This clonotype turned up a few times. V gene TRBV7-2 combines with J gene TRBJ1-2, with D uncertain. Trimming shortened V by 5 bases and J by 6 bases, and 16 bases separated the two germline ends. In germline, CDR1 is SGHTA, CDR2 FQGNSA. This CDR3 is built from 14 residues. The CDR3 is CASSVGSRADGYTF. For the CDR3, the DNA is TGTGCCAGCAGCGTCGGGAGCCGGGCAGATGGCTACACCTTC.

The chain uses TRBV20-1 and TRBJ1-6, with TRBD1 as a possible D gene (5 bases). V shed 1 base and J shed 10 bases, with 14 bases lying between them. Germline CDR1 is DFQATT and CDR2 is SNEGSKA (reference sequence). This CDR3 is built from 14 residues. In nucleotides, the CDR3 is TGCAGTGCTAGAGTCGTAGGGGTACGGTCACCCCTCCACTTT. Translation: CSARVVGVRSPLHF.

V usage is TRBV15 and J usage is TRBJ1-5; 7 bases map to TRBD1. This CDR3 has 13 amino acids. Germline lookup yields CDR1 LNHNV and CDR2 YYDKDF (reference sequence). Unmatched junction bases numbered 7, after V lost 8 bases and J lost 6 bases. The CDR3 protein is CATGTEVGQPQHF. The CDR3 DNA follows: TGTGCCACCGGGACAGAAGTCGGTCAGCCCCAGCATTTT.

This clonotype was observed a handful of times. This rearrangement joins TRBV5-1 to TRBJ2-1, with 14 bases lining up with TRBD2. There are 19 residues in the CDR3. The trim removed 5 bases at V and 8 bases at J, leaving 18 bases unmatched. Germline CDR1 reads SGHRS; CDR2 reads YFSETQ. CDR3 residues: CASSRGLAGGGVGSDEQFF. The CDR3 nucleotides are TGCGCCAGCAGTCGAGGACTAGCGGGGGGAGGAGTCGGCTCCGATGAGCAGTTCTTC. Full variable domain (rest looked up from reference TRBV5-1 and TRBJ2-1): KAGVTQTPRYLIKTRGQQVTLSCSPISGHRSVSWYQQTPGQGLQFLFEYFSETQRNKGNFPGRFSGRQFSNSRSEMNVSTLELGDSALYLCASSRGLAGGGVGSDEQFFGPGTRLTVL.

The sample holds a few counts of this clonotype. CDR3 nucleotides: TGTGCCAGCAGCTTAGGGACAATCAATGAAGCTTTCTTT. This translates into CASSLGTINEAFF. The chain joins TRBV7-9 to TRBJ1-1, with D possibly matching TRBD1 (5 bases). The CDR3 covers 13 residues. Trimming took off 1 base at V and 7 bases at J, with 10 bases between the two ends. Germline CDR1 SEHNR, CDR2 FQNEAQ (reference sequence).

This clonotype came up a few times. V and J are TRBV7-9 and TRBJ2-7, with TRBD1 matching 8 bases. Germline V gene data show CDR1 as SEHNR and CDR2 as FQNEAQ (reference sequence). This CDR3 comprises 13 residues. After removal of 5 bases from V and 5 bases from J, the junction contained 5 bases not matched to a gene. CDR3: CASSRGQADEQYV. CDR3 sequence (DNA): TGTGCCAGCAGCCGGGGACAGGCCGACGAGCAGTACGTC.

The rearrangement links TRBV7-3 to TRBJ1-2; maybe TRBD1 (6 bases). The V end was cut by 5 bases, the J end by 8 bases, with 15 bases between. From germline, CDR1 is SGHTA and CDR2 FQGTGA. There are 13 residues in the CDR3. The CDR3 region has the DNA TGTGCCAGCAGCCCCAAGACAGGACGGGGCTACACCTTC. Translation: CASSPKTGRGYTF.

This clonotype was picked up many times. The chain recombines TRBV7-9 with TRBJ1-5; unclear D gene. Trimming pared 1 base from V and 0 bases from J, leaving 7 bases between. The CDR3 contains 15 residues. CDR1 and CDR2 from the germline V gene are SEHNR and FQNEAQ (reference sequence). The CDR3 DNA is TGTGCCAGCAGCTTAGGCGGGTATAGCAATCAGCCCCAGCATTTT. Protein product: CASSLGGYSNQPQHF.

The J gene is TRBJ1-2, the V gene TRBV21-1. TRBV21-1 is noted as a pseudogene. The CDR3 is 15 residues long. The CDR3: CASSNLPEVWDGYTF. The CDR3 DNA follows: TGTGCCAGCAGCAATCTCCCCGAGGTATGGGATGGCTACACCTTC.

In its sample, this clonotype was seen a few times. This chain joins TRBV7-6 and TRBJ1-2; D perhaps matches TRBD1 (6 bases). V lost 5 bases to trimming and J lost 2 bases, with 12 bases between them. Germline CDR1 and CDR2: SGHVS and FNYEAQ. CDR3 length: 14 residues. The CDR3 loop is CASSRLGGNYGYTF. As DNA, the CDR3 is TGTGCCAGCAGCCGACTAGGGGGGAACTATGGCTACACCTTC.

This rearrangement joins TRBV12-3 or TRBV12-4 to TRBJ2-7; tentative D call: TRBD2 (5 bases). The ends were cut back, 5 bases at V and 4 bases at J, with 12 bases in the middle. CDR3 length: 13 residues. CDR3 loop: CASSTGFRYEQYV. The CDR3 DNA is TGTGCCAGCAGTACGGGGTTTCGATACGAGCAGTACGTC.

This clonotype was picked up a small number of times. The genes are TRBV4-2 and TRBJ2-1; D is possibly TRBD1 (7 bases). In germline, CDR1 is LGHNA, CDR2 YNFKEQ. V lost 1 base, J lost 7 bases, and 14 bases lay in between. The length of the CDR3 is 15 residues. CDR3 DNA sequence: TGTGCCAGCAGCCAAGTCGGGCAGGGGGGAAATGAGCAGTTCTTC. Its protein product is CASSQVGQGGNEQFF.

The V and J genes are TRBV5-1 and TRBJ1-1; D unclear. Germline-derived CDR1 and CDR2 are SGHRS and YFSETQ. This CDR3 spans 13 amino acids. With 5 bases removed from V and 2 bases from J, the gap between germline ends came to 10 bases. The chain's CDR3 is CASRRETNTEAFF. The CDR3 DNA is TGCGCCAGCAGAAGGGAGACAAACACTGAAGCTTTCTTT.

The chain combines TRBV19 with TRBJ2-5; TRBD1 matches 10 bases. The CDR3 contains 14 residues. CDR1 and CDR2 from the germline V gene are LNHDA and SQIVND (reference sequence). The junction had 7 bases not matched to a gene; V was cut back by 5 bases and J by 7 bases. DNA of the CDR3: TGTGCCAGTAGTGGGACAGGGGTGGCTGGGACCCAGTACTTC. This encodes CASSGTGVAGTQYF.

The table lists this clonotype with many counts. V and J are TRBV29-1 and TRBJ2-1; perhaps D is TRBD1 or TRBD2 (5 bases each). V was shortened by 5 bases and J by 8 bases, with 16 bases between the two germline ends. Per germline, CDR1 SQVTM and CDR2 ANQGSEA. The CDR3 loop spans 13 amino acids. The CDR3 sequence is CSVSGRGVYEQFF. The CDR3 coding sequence is TGCAGCGTTTCGGGGAGAGGGGTTTATGAGCAGTTCTTC.

The sample holds many counts of this clonotype. The CDR3 DNA sequence: TGCAGCGCAGACGGCGGACAGGCACAAGAGACCCAGTACTTC. This translates into CSADGGQAQETQYF. The chain is built from TRBV29-1 and TRBJ2-5; 7 bases map to TRBD1. Germline loops: CDR1 SQVTM, CDR2 ANQGSEA. This CDR3 is 14 amino acids long. Trimming at V came to 7 bases and at J to 2 bases, leaving 10 bases not matched to a gene.

The V gene is TRBV5-1, the J gene TRBJ2-7; 7 nucleotides align to TRBD1. This CDR3 comprises 13 residues. Unmatched junction bases numbered 5, after V lost 5 bases and J lost 3 bases. Looked up from germline, CDR1 is SGHRS and CDR2 is YFSETQ. This CDR3 is CASRRTGYYEQYF. As DNA, the CDR3 is TGCGCCAGCAGAAGGACAGGCTACTACGAGCAGTACTTC.